This T cell receptor beta chain was sequenced for a study of human T cells and chemical hapten exposure. Study information: The use of 2% DPC on approximately 2 cm by approximately 2 cm of upper inner arm skin constituted sensitization. Study-wide results and limits: It was expanded TCRs that formed significantly more large CDR3 similarity clusters than controls did. Patch test score rose with PT1 expanded TCRs, significant at 8, 16, 32, not 4.

Time point defined: pre-sensitization, week 0. Stated treatment: therapeutic diphenylcyclopropenone sensitization with weekly scalp DPC. Notes on this clonotype: What it recognizes is unknown.

The library tagged individual cDNA molecules with unique molecular identifiers. TCRdb re-called the RACE reads through MiXCR, storing one row per CDR3 protein. The repertoire holds approximately 370,000 distinct CDR3 sequences, with roughly 6% as singletons. Trimming took off 6 bases at V and 6 bases at J, with 18 bases between the two ends. CDR3 length: 14 residues. Germline assignment: CDR1 ENHRY and CDR2 SYGVKD. The source was whole blood, collected in connection with sensitization to the hapten diphenylcyclopropenone (DPC). The rearrangement joins TRBV10-3 to TRBJ2-7; D not resolved. This TCR was recovered from a woman aged 18-29 years with alopecia areata. Some clones in this sample may be carry-over from other donors' samples. The DNA for the CDR3 is TGTGCCATCAGCCGCCCCGGCAGCCCACGCGAGCAGTACTTC. Translated: CAISRPGSPREQYF.